This is a list of T cell receptor beta chains from one sample in a study of blood T cell repertoires in COVID-19. Profiled with immunoSEQ multiplex PCR; TCRdb holds only in-frame clones, not every one. This table holds 350,000 or so clones, about nine tenths found once. The sequenced sample was PBMCs or T cells enriched from blood (not recorded which). The origin of the receptors is a young woman who had been exposed to COVID-19. Each CDR3 is given with its conserved first and last residue. The D gene is left open where the match is weak. Clone size is given for some rows only: seen once, a few or many times, or a class if the clone is expanded.

NA,TRBV5-1,TRBJ1-2,NA,CASSDGVTVENYGYTF,TGCGCCAGCAGCGACGGGGTAACAGTCGAGAACTATGGCTACACCTTC
NA,TRBV5-6,TRBJ2-1,TRBD1,CASSFRGYNEQFF,TGTGCCAGCAGCTTCAGGGGGTACAATGAGCAGTTCTTC
NA,TRBV9,TRBJ2-7,TRBD2,CASSAYSGRPAYEQYF,TGTGCCAGCAGCGCCTATAGCGGGAGGCCCGCCTACGAGCAGTACTTC
NA,TRBV20-1,TRBJ2-3,NA,CSARGLQIVDTQYF,TGCAGTGCTCGTGGACTACAGATCGTAGATACGCAGTATTTT
NA,TRBV28,TRBJ2-7,NA,CASRGLYEQYF,TGTGCCAGCAGGGGCCTCTACGAGCAGTACTTC
NA,TRBV14,TRBJ2-5,NA,CASSLFLGRGETQYF,TGTGCCAGCAGCCTATTTCTAGGAAGGGGGGAGACCCAGTACTTC
NA,TRBV28,TRBJ1-2,NA,CASRTEYGYTF,TGTGCCAGCAGGACGGAGTATGGCTACACCTTC
NA,TRBV4-1,TRBJ2-3,NA,CASSQGTIRRGSHTDTQYF,TGCGCCAGCAGCCAAGGAACAATCCGGCGAGGTTCCCACACAGATACGCAGTATTTT
NA,TRBV28,TRBJ2-6,NA,CASTMRGSGANVLTF,TGTGCCAGCACCATGAGAGGCTCTGGGGCCAACGTCCTGACTTTC
NA,TRBV6-1,TRBJ1-5,TRBD1,CASSEMPGQGNQPQHF,TGTGCCAGCAGTGAAATGCCGGGACAGGGGAATCAGCCCCAGCATTTT
NA,TRBV2,TRBJ2-2,TRBD1,CASSEDRGLVGELFF,TGTGCCAGCAGTGAGGACAGGGGGCTAGTCGGGGAGCTGTTTTTT
NA,TRBV27,TRBJ1-5,TRBD1,CASSSTGGANQPQHF,TGTGCCAGCAGTTCGACAGGGGGAGCCAATCAGCCCCAGCATTTT
NA,TRBV9,TRBJ1-3,TRBD1,CASSTRDSPISGNTIYF,TGTGCCAGCAGCACCAGGGACAGCCCTATCTCTGGAAACACCATATATTTT
NA,TRBV6-5,TRBJ2-3,TRBD2,CASSYSASGSTDTQYF,TGTGCCAGCAGTTACTCCGCTAGCGGGAGCACAGATACGCAGTATTTT
NA,TRBV25-1,TRBJ2-7,NA,CASGRAGTYEQYF,TGTGCCAGCGGGCGGGCAGGTACCTACGAGCAGTACTTC
NA,TRBV6-5,TRBJ1-5,TRBD1,CASSRTGTGNQPQHF,TGTGCCAGCAGCCGGACCGGGACAGGAAATCAGCCCCAGCATTTT
NA,TRBV7-3,TRBJ2-3,TRBD1,CASSSDRGSTDTQYF,TGTGCCAGCAGCTCAGACAGGGGTAGCACAGATACGCAGTATTTT
NA,TRBV11-3,TRBJ2-1,TRBD2,CASSLDGTSGEISGEQFF,TGTGCCAGCAGCTTAGACGGGACTAGCGGGGAAATCTCGGGTGAGCAGTTCTTC
NA,TRBV27,TRBJ2-7,TRBD2,CASSPPSGKYEQYF,TGTGCCAGCAGCCCCCCTAGCGGGAAGTACGAGCAGTACTTC
NA,TRBV28,TRBJ2-7,NA,CASSIRGVTGTTYEQYF,TGTGCCAGCAGTATCCGAGGGGTTACAGGGACAACCTACGAGCAGTACTTC
NA,TRBV19,TRBJ1-5,NA,CASSIIPYQPQHF,TGTGCCAGTAGTATAATTCCCTATCAGCCCCAGCATTTT
NA,TRBV28,TRBJ2-7,TRBD2,CASSLWSSGDPYEQYF,TGTGCCAGCAGTTTATGGTCCAGCGGGGATCCCTACGAGCAGTACTTC
few,TRBV7-9,TRBJ2-7,TRBD2,CASSMGLAGVSEQYF,TGTGCCAGCAGCATGGGACTAGCGGGAGTTAGCGAGCAGTACTTC
NA,TRBV12-3/TRBV12-4,TRBJ1-1,NA,CASSLAYRVGAFF,TGTGCCAGCAGTTTAGCTTACAGGGTAGGTGCTTTCTTT
NA,TRBV7-9,TRBJ2-5,TRBD1,CASLQGAAETQYF,TGTGCCAGCTTACAGGGGGCTGCAGAGACCCAGTACTTC
few,TRBV6-5,TRBJ2-7,NA,CAAGASGEQYF,TGTGCTGCTGGGGCTTCAGGCGAGCAGTACTTC
NA,TRBV30,TRBJ1-2,NA,CAWGEHLGVGYTF,TGTGCCTGGGGAGAGCACCTCGGGGTGGGCTACACCTTC
NA,TRBV6-2/TRBV6-3,TRBJ2-7,NA,CASSYSFLYEQYF,TGTGCCAGCAGTTACTCGTTCCTCTACGAGCAGTACTTC
NA,TRBV5-1,TRBJ2-1,TRBD2,CASSLALAGGGNEQFF,TGCGCCAGCAGCTTGGCTCTAGCGGGAGGAGGAAATGAGCAGTTCTTC
once,TRBV3-1/TRBV3-2,TRBJ1-2,NA,CASFNPQGNYGYTF,TGTGCCAGCTTTAACCCCCAGGGCAACTATGGCTACACCTTC
NA,TRBV6-5,TRBJ2-2,TRBD1,CASSSGTGGAAGELFF,TGTGCCAGCAGTTCCGGGACAGGGGGCGCGGCCGGGGAGCTGTTTTTT
NA,TRBV3-1/TRBV3-2,TRBJ1-1,NA,CASSQQENTEAFF,TGTGCCAGCAGCCAACAGGAGAACACTGAAGCTTTCTTT
NA,TRBV13,TRBJ2-3,NA,CASSPAGTSTDTQYF,TGTGCCAGCAGCCCGGCGGGAACTAGCACAGATACGCAGTATTTT
NA,TRBV6-5,TRBJ1-5,NA,CASTTGGQPQHF,TGTGCCAGCACTACCGGGGGTCAGCCCCAGCATTTT
NA,TRBV7-2,TRBJ1-1,NA,CASSFGGLSTEAFF,TGTGCCAGCAGCTTCGGGGGGCTTAGCACTGAAGCTTTCTTT
NA,TRBV12-5,TRBJ2-7,TRBD2,CATSPLGLAGREQYF,TGTGCTACCTCCCCTCTGGGACTAGCGGGAAGGGAGCAGTACTTC
NA,TRBV19,TRBJ2-1,TRBD2,CASSPGLAAYNEQFF,TGTGCCAGTAGCCCGGGACTAGCGGCCTACAATGAGCAGTTCTTC
NA,TRBV2,TRBJ2-1,NA,CASLRGGGGVHNEQFF,TGTGCCAGCCTCCGAGGAGGAGGAGGAGTCCACAATGAGCAGTTCTTC
NA,TRBV11-3,TRBJ2-1,TRBD2,CASSLGLAGKSYNEQFF,TGTGCCAGCAGCTTAGGGCTAGCGGGAAAATCCTACAATGAGCAGTTCTTC
NA,TRBV11-3,TRBJ2-2,TRBD1,CASRDRSGNTGELFF,TGTGCCAGCAGGGACAGGTCGGGGAACACCGGGGAGCTGTTTTTT